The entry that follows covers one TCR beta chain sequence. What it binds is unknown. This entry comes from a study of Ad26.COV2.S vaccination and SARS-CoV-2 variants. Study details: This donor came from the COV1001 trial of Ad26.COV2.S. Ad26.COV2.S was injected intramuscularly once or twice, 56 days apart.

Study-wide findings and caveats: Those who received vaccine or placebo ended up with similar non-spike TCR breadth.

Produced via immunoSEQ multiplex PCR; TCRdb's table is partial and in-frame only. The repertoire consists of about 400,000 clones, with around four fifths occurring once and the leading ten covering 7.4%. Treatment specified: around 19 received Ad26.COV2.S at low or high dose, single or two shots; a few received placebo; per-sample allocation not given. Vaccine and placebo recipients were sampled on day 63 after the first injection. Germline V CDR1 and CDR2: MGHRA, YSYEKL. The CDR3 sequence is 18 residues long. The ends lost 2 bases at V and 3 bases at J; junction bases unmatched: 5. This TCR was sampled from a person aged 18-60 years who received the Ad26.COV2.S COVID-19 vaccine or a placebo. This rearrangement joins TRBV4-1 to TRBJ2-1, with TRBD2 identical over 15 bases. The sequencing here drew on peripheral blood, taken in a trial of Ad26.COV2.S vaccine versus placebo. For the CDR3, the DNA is TGCGCCAGCAGCCAACGGACTAGCGGGAGGGCCGTCTACAATGAGCAGTTCTTC. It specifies CASSQRTSGRAVYNEQFF.